What follows describes a single T cell receptor beta chain. No antigen is known for it. This record belongs to a study of T cell responses to AZD1222 COVID-19 vaccine. With 8 bases removed from V and 4 bases from J, the gap between germline ends came to 20 bases. CDR3 length: 15 residues. Per germline, CDR1 MNHEY and CDR2 SMNVEV (reference sequence). The protocol was immunoSEQ multiplex PCR, while the TCRdb copy is restricted to in-frame clones and leaves out a portion. The profile shows about 120,000 clones, around nine tenths of them singletons. Points from the study as a whole: Among those given AZD1222, only five or six were seropositive at baseline. Clonal diversity was possibly underestimated, and white British individuals and females predominated among donors.

The TCR originated in an adult in good health. Here the sequenced sample was peripheral blood, taken on day 0 of AZD1222 vaccination. The chain couples TRBV27 to TRBJ2-5, with no clear D. The CDR3 DNA reads TGTGCCAGCGGGTGGGCGGATAGGCTTGTAGAGACCCAGTACTTC. It is translated as CASGWADRLVETQYF.